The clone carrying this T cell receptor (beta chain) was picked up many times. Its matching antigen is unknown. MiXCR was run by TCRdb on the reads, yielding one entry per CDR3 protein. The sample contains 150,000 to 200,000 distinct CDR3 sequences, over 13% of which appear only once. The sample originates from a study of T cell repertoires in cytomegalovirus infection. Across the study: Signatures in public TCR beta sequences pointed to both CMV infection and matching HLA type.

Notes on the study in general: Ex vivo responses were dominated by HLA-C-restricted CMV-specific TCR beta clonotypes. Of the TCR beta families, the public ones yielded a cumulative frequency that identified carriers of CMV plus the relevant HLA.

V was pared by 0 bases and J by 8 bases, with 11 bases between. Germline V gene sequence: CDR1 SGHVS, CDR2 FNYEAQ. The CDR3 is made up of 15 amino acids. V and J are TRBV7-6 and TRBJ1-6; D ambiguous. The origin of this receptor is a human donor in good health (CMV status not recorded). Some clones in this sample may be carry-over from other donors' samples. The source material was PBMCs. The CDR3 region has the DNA TGTGCCAGCAGCTTAGCAGGGCGAAAGGATTCACCCCTCCACTTT. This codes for CASSLAGRKDSPLHF.